The rows below give T cell receptor beta chains drawn from one sample of a study of blood T cell repertoires in COVID-19. TCRdb's table, derived via immunoSEQ multiplex PCR, lists solely in-frame clones and lacks some. The data show 200,000 or so clones, roughly 84% seen once. The specimen was peripheral blood. The receptor set was obtained from a man between 50 and 59 years old who had recovered from COVID-19. Both conserved end residues are part of each CDR3.

j_call | v_call | cdr3_aa
TRBJ2-5 | TRBV28 | CASTLPAGLTQYF
TRBJ1-5 | TRBV19 | CASSIGDRTNQPQHF
TRBJ1-2 | TRBV5-1 | CASSLGERGYTF
TRBJ1-3 | TRBV7-9 | CASSQTPGQVSGNTIYF
TRBJ1-4 | TRBV6-5 | CASRKSTGGGEKLFF
TRBJ2-7 | TRBV19 | CASSMGTGHSYEQYF
TRBJ1-1 | TRBV19 | CASSSFSQGNTEAFF
TRBJ2-2 | TRBV19 | CASSIDGTSLTGELFF
TRBJ2-3 | TRBV3-1/TRBV3-2 | CASSASVGTQYF
TRBJ1-5 | TRBV7-2 | CASSPRVGGQPQHF
TRBJ2-2 | TRBV10-1 | CASSESMGLAGEGGELFF
TRBJ2-1 | TRBV30 | CAWRGLGGSYNEQFF
TRBJ2-1 | TRBV19 | CATTSGRYEQFF
TRBJ2-3 | TRBV12-5 | CASGSLSTDTQYF
TRBJ1-1 | TRBV18 | CASSPGQENTEAFF
TRBJ2-3 | TRBV6-1 | CASSEVTGLAGGGADTQYF
TRBJ1-2 | TRBV5-1 | CASSSPGGWGYTF
TRBJ2-1 | TRBV6-5 | CASSYSNLAGEQFF
TRBJ2-1 | TRBV7-6 | CASSLAGGSRNEQFF
TRBJ1-1 | TRBV7-9 | CASSLAGNTEAFF
TRBJ1-5 | TRBV28 | CASSFGGESQPQHF
TRBJ1-6 | TRBV27 | CASKWTGTANSPLHF
TRBJ2-4 | TRBV7-9 | CASRPDRENIQYF
TRBJ2-5 | TRBV19 | CASSISPSEPETQYF
TRBJ2-5 | TRBV2 | CASSEARYQYF
TRBJ2-2 | TRBV7-2 | CASSFPLTGYTGELFF
TRBJ1-2 | TRBV28 | CASSSQRGGRHYGYTF
TRBJ2-1 | TRBV28 | CASSPLFSGDEQFF
TRBJ1-3 | TRBV5-4 | CASSFPGPAPENTIYF
TRBJ1-3 | TRBV28 | CASSFPGAGNTIYF
TRBJ2-1 | TRBV7-2 | CASSFRLAGVGSYNEQFF
TRBJ1-2 | TRBV2 | CASSDSLFATGYTF
TRBJ2-5 | TRBV27 | CASSRLAASGTQYF
TRBJ2-7 | TRBV6-1 | CASSDGQGSYEQYF
TRBJ1-2 | TRBV18 | CASSPRRQKSYGYTF
TRBJ2-5 | TRBV19 | CASSIYRNVRETQYF
TRBJ2-5 | TRBV19 | CASSSQGAGKETQYF
TRBJ2-7 | TRBV7-2 | CASSLRTSGPTYEQYF
TRBJ1-2 | TRBV3-1/TRBV3-2 | CASSQDRGAGGYTF
TRBJ1-2 | TRBV5-4 | CASSTPGQGALNYGYTF